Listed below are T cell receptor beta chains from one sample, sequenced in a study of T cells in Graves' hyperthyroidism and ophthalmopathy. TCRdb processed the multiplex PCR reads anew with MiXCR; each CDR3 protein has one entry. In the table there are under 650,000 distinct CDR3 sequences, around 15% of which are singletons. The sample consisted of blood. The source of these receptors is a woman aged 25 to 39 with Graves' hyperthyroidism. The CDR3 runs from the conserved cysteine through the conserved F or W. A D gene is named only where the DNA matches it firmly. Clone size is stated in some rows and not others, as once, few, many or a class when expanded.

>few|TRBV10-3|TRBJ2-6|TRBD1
TGTGCCATCAGTGACCCCGGGACAGAGCGCTCTGGGGCCAACGTCCTGACTTTC
CAISDPGTERSGANVLTF
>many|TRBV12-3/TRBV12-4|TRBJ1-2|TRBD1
TGTGCCAGCAACACCGGGACAGCCAACTATGGCTACACCTTC
CASNTGTANYGYTF
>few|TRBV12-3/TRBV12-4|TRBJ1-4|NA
TGTGCCAGCAGCCGGAATCGTGGAGAAAAACTGTTTTTT
CASSRNRGEKLFF
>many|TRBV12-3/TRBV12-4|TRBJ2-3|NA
TGTGCCAGCAGTACGGGTCCCTACGGGGGCACAGATACGCAGTATTTT
CASSTGPYGGTDTQYF
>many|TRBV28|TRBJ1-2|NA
TGTGCCAGCATTATGGAGGGAAGTGGCTACACCTTC
CASIMEGSGYTF
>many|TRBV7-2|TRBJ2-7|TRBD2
TGTGCCAGCAGCTTAGTGAGACTAGCGGGAAATGTTGAGTACTTC
CASSLVRLAGNVEYF
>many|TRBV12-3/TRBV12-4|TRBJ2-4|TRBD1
TGTGCCAGCAGTTTTACGACAGGGACGATGGGCATTCAGTACTTC
CASSFTTGTMGIQYF
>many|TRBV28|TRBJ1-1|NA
TGTGCCAGCAGTTTTTGGGGGGATAGGAACACTGAAGCTTTCTTT
CASSFWGDRNTEAFF
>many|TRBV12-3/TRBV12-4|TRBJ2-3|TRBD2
TGTGCCAGCAGTTTCGGGGTAGCGGGACTCGATACGCAGTATTTT
CASSFGVAGLDTQYF
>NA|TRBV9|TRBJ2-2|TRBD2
TGTGCCAGCAGCCCGATGGGACTAGCGGACACCGGGGAGCTGTTTTTT
CASSPMGLADTGELFF
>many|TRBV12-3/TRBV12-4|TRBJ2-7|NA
TGTGCCAGCGCTCGAGGTAACTCTTACGAGCAGTACTTC
CASARGNSYEQYF
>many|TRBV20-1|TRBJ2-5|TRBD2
TGCAGTGCTAGTAGGAGCGACGGGAGGGCCAAGGAGACCCAGTACTTC
CSASRSDGRAKETQYF
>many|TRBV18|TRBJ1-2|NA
TGTGCCAGCTCACCTCGAATTAATTATGGCTACACCTTC
CASSPRINYGYTF
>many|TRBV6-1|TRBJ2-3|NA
TGTGCCAGCAGTGAAGGGGGACACGAACGCACAGATACGCAGTATTTT
CASSEGGHERTDTQYF
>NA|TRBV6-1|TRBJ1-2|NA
TGTGCCAGCAGCACCAGGACACTGTTTTACGGCTACACCTTC
CASSTRTLFYGYTF
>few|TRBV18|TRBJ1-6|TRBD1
TGTGCCAGCTCCCGGGACAGCGAGGCACCCCTCCACTTT
CASSRDSEAPLHF
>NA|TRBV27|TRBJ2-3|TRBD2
TGTGCCAGCAGTTCGTTAGCGGGAGTACCAGATACGCAGTATTTT
CASSSLAGVPDTQYF
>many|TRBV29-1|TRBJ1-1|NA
TGCAGCGTCCCGGCCCACAGCACTGAAGCTTTCTTT
CSVPAHSTEAFF
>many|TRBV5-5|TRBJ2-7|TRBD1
TGTGCCAGCAGCCGGGCCGGGGACAGGGCATACTACGAGCAGTACTTC
CASSRAGDRAYYEQYF
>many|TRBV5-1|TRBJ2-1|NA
TGCGCCAGCAGCTTGACCGCGGCTAGCTCCTACAATGAGCAGTTCTTC
CASSLTAASSYNEQFF
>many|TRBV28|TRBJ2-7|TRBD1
TGTGCCAGCAGTTTATGGTCCCCGGGACAGGGGTCCTACGAGCAGTACTTC
CASSLWSPGQGSYEQYF
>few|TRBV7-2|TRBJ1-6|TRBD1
TGTGCCAGCAGCTTCTGGACAGGGGGAGATTCACCCCTCCACTTT
CASSFWTGGDSPLHF
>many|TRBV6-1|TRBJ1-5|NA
TGTGCCAGCAGTATACAGGGCGGCAATCAGCCCCAGCATTTT
CASSIQGGNQPQHF
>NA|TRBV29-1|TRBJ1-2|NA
TGCAGCGTTGAGGGGGTTAGAGGGGACTACACCTTC
CSVEGVRGDYTF
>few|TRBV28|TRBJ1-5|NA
TGTGCCAGCACCTTGAGGCCCGGGCCCCAGCATTTT
CASTLRPGPQHF
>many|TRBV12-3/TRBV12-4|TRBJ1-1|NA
TGTGCCAGCATTATCGACGCGGTTGGAACTGAAGCTTTCTTT
CASIIDAVGTEAFF
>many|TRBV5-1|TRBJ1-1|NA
TGCGCCAGCAGCTTACAGGGTGGGCCCACTGAAGCTTTCTTT
CASSLQGGPTEAFF
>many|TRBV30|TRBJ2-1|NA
TGTGCCTGGACCCCTACCGGACATTCGCCCTACAATGAGCAGTTCTTC
CAWTPTGHSPYNEQFF
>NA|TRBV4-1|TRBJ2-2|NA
TGCGCCAGCAGCCACGTATACGTCGGGGAGCTGTTTTTT
CASSHVYVGELFF
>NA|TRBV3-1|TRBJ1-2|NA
TGTGCCAGCTGCCTTAGAGGGGATTCCTCTGGTGGCTACACCTTC
CASCLRGDSSGGYTF
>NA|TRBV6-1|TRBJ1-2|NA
TGTGCCAGCAGAGTTCCGGGACAAGAATATGGCTACACCTTC
CASRVPGQEYGYTF